This TCR beta chain was recorded in a study of T cell changes during pregnancy in multiple sclerosis. TCRdb's copy holds only in-frame clones and misses some; the assay was immunoSEQ multiplex PCR. The sample carries 100,000 to 150,000 clones, about 94% recorded once. Trimming took 0 bases from V and 3 from J; bases not matched to a gene: 4. The CDR3 has 14 amino acids. The germline V gene has CDR1 GTSNPN and CDR2 SVGIG (reference sequence). Source: peripheral blood, taken before pregnancy. The V and J genes are TRBV30 and TRBJ1-2; 7 bases are a match to TRBD1. This clonotype was obtained from a female donor with multiple sclerosis, enrolled in a pregnancy study. The CDR3 DNA reads as TGTGCCTGGAGTGTACTAGGACAGGACTATGGCTACACCTTC. Protein sequence: CAWSVLGQDYGYTF.